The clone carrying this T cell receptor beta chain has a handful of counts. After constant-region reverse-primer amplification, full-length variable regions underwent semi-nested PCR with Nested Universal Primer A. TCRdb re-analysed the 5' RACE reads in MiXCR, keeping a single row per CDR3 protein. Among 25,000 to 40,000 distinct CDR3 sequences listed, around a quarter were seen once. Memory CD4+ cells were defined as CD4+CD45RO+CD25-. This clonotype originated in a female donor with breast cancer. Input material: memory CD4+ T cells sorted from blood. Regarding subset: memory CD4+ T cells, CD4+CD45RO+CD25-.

The CDR3 spells CASSQDRAVVQPQHF. CDR3 sequence (DNA): TGCGCCAGCAGCCAAGATCGGGCAGTAGTTCAGCCCCAGCATTTT. The chain combines TRBV4-1 with TRBJ1-5, with unresolved D. The CDR3 consists of 15 residues. Germline-derived CDR1 and CDR2 are MGHRA and YSYEKL. Trimming removed 0 bases from V and 6 bases from J, with 12 bases in between.